This is a list of T cell receptor beta chains from one sample in a study of blood T cell repertoires in COVID-19. Some clones are missing from TCRdb's copy, which holds only in-frame ones; the method was immunoSEQ multiplex PCR. The sample gives 110,000 to 150,000 clones, around nine tenths of which show up once; around 1.7% is in the top ten. The sample comprised peripheral blood. The receptors shown here come from a woman aged 50 to 60 with acute or convalescent COVID-19. Both conserved end residues are part of each CDR3. The order of the fields is V gene, D gene, clone size, J gene, CDR3 DNA, CDR3 protein. The D gene is left open where the match is weak. Size is omitted from some rows. Given values are once, few, many or a class for expanded clones.

V: TRBV7-3
D: NA
size: NA
J: TRBJ2-5
DNA: TGTGCCAGCGGGGGGGCCAACGAAGAGACCCAGTACTTC
CDR3: CASGGANEETQYF

V: TRBV6-5
D: TRBD2
size: NA
J: TRBJ2-7
DNA: TGTGCCAGCAGTCCGGGACTAGCGGGGGTGTACTTC
CDR3: CASSPGLAGVYF

V: TRBV19
D: NA
size: NA
J: TRBJ2-1
DNA: TGTGCCAGTACCATGTATTCCGGGACTCTACACAATGAGCAGTTCTTC
CDR3: CASTMYSGTLHNEQFF

V: TRBV18
D: NA
size: NA
J: TRBJ1-1
DNA: TGTGCCAGCTCACCTATTGGGGAGCGGACTGAAGCTTTCTTT
CDR3: CASSPIGERTEAFF

V: TRBV29-1
D: TRBD1
size: NA
J: TRBJ1-1
DNA: TGCAGCGCCGGACAGGGTTTGAACACTGAAGCTTTCTTT
CDR3: CSAGQGLNTEAFF

V: TRBV2
D: TRBD1
size: NA
J: TRBJ1-6
DNA: TGTGCCAGCAGTGAAGGGACAGGTCTCTGGTCACCCCTCCACTTT
CDR3: CASSEGTGLWSPLHF

V: TRBV18
D: TRBD1
size: NA
J: TRBJ1-5
DNA: TGTGCCAGCCGGGACAGCCTCAATCAGCCCCAGCATTTT
CDR3: CASRDSLNQPQHF

V: TRBV5-6
D: NA
size: NA
J: TRBJ1-6
DNA: TGTGCCAGCACCAACCGGTTGGAAAGAAGGAGCTCCTATAATTCACCCCTCCACTTT
CDR3: CASTNRLERRSSYNSPLHF

V: TRBV4-2
D: NA
size: NA
J: TRBJ2-7
DNA: TGTGCCAGCAGCCGAGAAACTAGCACGGGTATCTACGAGCAGTACTTC
CDR3: CASSRETSTGIYEQYF

V: TRBV6-5
D: TRBD2
size: NA
J: TRBJ2-3
DNA: TGTGCCAGCGCCCCGACTAGCGGGGGGCCAGATACGCAGTATTTT
CDR3: CASAPTSGGPDTQYF

V: TRBV27
D: NA
size: NA
J: TRBJ1-1
DNA: TGTGCCAGCAGTTTGACACAGAACACTGAAGCTTTCTTT
CDR3: CASSLTQNTEAFF

V: TRBV6-2/TRBV6-3
D: TRBD1
size: NA
J: TRBJ1-5
DNA: TGTGCCAGCAGCCTCGGACAGGGCCACCAGCCCCAGCATTTT
CDR3: CASSLGQGHQPQHF

V: TRBV28
D: TRBD2
size: NA
J: TRBJ2-1
DNA: TGTGCCAGCAGGAGGACTAGCGGGGGGGCCTTCTACAATGAGCAGTTCTTC
CDR3: CASRRTSGGAFYNEQFF

V: TRBV7-9
D: NA
size: NA
J: TRBJ1-2
DNA: TGTGCCAGCAGCGTCGACAGTTCTAACTATGGCTACACCTTC
CDR3: CASSVDSSNYGYTF

V: TRBV9
D: TRBD1
size: once
J: TRBJ1-2
DNA: TGTGCCAGCAGCGCCGGGACAGGCGCTAACTATGGCTACACCTTC
CDR3: CASSAGTGANYGYTF

V: TRBV28
D: NA
size: NA
J: TRBJ1-5
DNA: TGTGCCAGCAGTTATGGGGGGTCTCAGCCCCAGCATTTT
CDR3: CASSYGGSQPQHF

V: TRBV6-5
D: TRBD1
size: NA
J: TRBJ1-2
DNA: TGTGCCAGCAGTTACTCTCAGACAGGGGGCTACTATGGCTACACCTTC
CDR3: CASSYSQTGGYYGYTF

V: TRBV7-8
D: NA
size: NA
J: TRBJ1-1
DNA: TGTGCCAGCAGCTTATTCGGCGGGAGGGACGCTTTCTTT
CDR3: CASSLFGGRDAFF

V: TRBV13
D: NA
size: NA
J: TRBJ2-2
DNA: TGTGCCAGCAGCTTCACCAGGGTTGTCGGGGAGCTGTTTTTT
CDR3: CASSFTRVVGELFF

V: TRBV5-6
D: NA
size: NA
J: TRBJ1-5
DNA: TGTGCCAGCAGTCTAGGGGCCCAGGGGAATCAGCCCCAGCATTTT
CDR3: CASSLGAQGNQPQHF

V: TRBV7-7
D: NA
size: NA
J: TRBJ2-5
DNA: TGTGCTAGCAGCTTTTCGGTCGGGGAGACCCAGTACTTC
CDR3: CASSFSVGETQYF

V: TRBV7-2
D: TRBD1
size: NA
J: TRBJ2-3
DNA: TGTGCCAGCAGCTTGGACAGGCGTAATACGCAGTATTTT
CDR3: CASSLDRRNTQYF

V: TRBV12-5
D: NA
size: NA
J: TRBJ2-2
DNA: TGTGCTAGTGGTTTAACGCCCCAAAACATCATTTTT
CDR3: CASGLTPQNIIF

V: TRBV2
D: NA
size: NA
J: TRBJ2-3
DNA: TGTGCCAGCAGTTGGCTAGCGACGGGGAGCACAGATACGCAGTATTTT
CDR3: CASSWLATGSTDTQYF

V: TRBV6-5
D: NA
size: NA
J: TRBJ1-2
DNA: TGTGCCAGCGGGCGGGGCTGGGACTATGGCTACACCTTC
CDR3: CASGRGWDYGYTF

V: TRBV15
D: NA
size: NA
J: TRBJ1-1
DNA: TGTGCCACCAGCACAATCCTCAGGGATGGGAACACTGAAGCTTTCTTT
CDR3: CATSTILRDGNTEAFF

V: TRBV10-3
D: NA
size: NA
J: TRBJ2-5
DNA: TGTGCCATCAGTGCAACAGGGGGGGTAGAGACCCAGTACTTC
CDR3: CAISATGGVETQYF

V: TRBV7-9
D: NA
size: NA
J: TRBJ1-1
DNA: TGTGCCAGCAGCTTAGTGCCGACAGTGAACACTGAAGCTTTCTTT
CDR3: CASSLVPTVNTEAFF

V: TRBV7-9
D: TRBD1
size: NA
J: TRBJ1-5
DNA: TGTGCCAGCAGCTTGGGGAATACAGGGGCCCCCAATCAGCCCCAGCATTTT
CDR3: CASSLGNTGAPNQPQHF

V: TRBV2
D: TRBD1
size: NA
J: TRBJ1-1
DNA: TGTGCCAGCAGGGGGACAGGGGGCGTTGGGGCTTTCTTT
CDR3: CASRGTGGVGAFF

V: TRBV15
D: NA
size: NA
J: TRBJ1-2
DNA: TGTGCCACCAGCCCCCCCGGGAGGGGGTGGGGCTATGGCTACACCTTC
CDR3: CATSPPGRGWGYGYTF

V: TRBV3-1/TRBV3-2
D: TRBD1
size: NA
J: TRBJ1-2
DNA: TGTGCCAGCAGCCAAGAGACAGGGGGCATCGGCTACACCTTC
CDR3: CASSQETGGIGYTF

V: TRBV28
D: TRBD1
size: NA
J: TRBJ1-4
DNA: TGTGCCAGTCTAACAGGGGTTAATGAAAAACTGTTTTTT
CDR3: CASLTGVNEKLFF

V: TRBV4-1
D: NA
size: NA
J: TRBJ2-7
DNA: TGCGCCAGCAGCCAAACCGAAGCCACGCGTCGCGAGCAGTACTTC
CDR3: CASSQTEATRREQYF

V: TRBV24-1
D: NA
size: NA
J: TRBJ1-2
DNA: TGTGCCACCAGTGATTTGAACGTCCAGGGGTCTGGCTACACCTTC
CDR3: CATSDLNVQGSGYTF

V: TRBV11-3
D: NA
size: few
J: TRBJ2-1
DNA: TGTGCCAGCAGCTTAAGAGGTAGCTCCTACAATGAGCAGTTCTTC
CDR3: CASSLRGSSYNEQFF

V: TRBV5-1
D: NA
size: NA
J: TRBJ1-6
DNA: TGCGCCAGCAGCCCCGATGCGGCATTACATAATTCACCCCTCCACTTT
CDR3: CASSPDAALHNSPLHF

V: TRBV6-5
D: TRBD1
size: NA
J: TRBJ1-2
DNA: TGTGCCAGCAGACGGACAGGGGGTTATGGCTACACCTTC
CDR3: CASRRTGGYGYTF

V: TRBV5-4
D: NA
size: NA
J: TRBJ2-7
DNA: TGTGCCAGCAGCTTGGGTGGGCAGACCTCCTACGAGCAGTACTTC
CDR3: CASSLGGQTSYEQYF

V: TRBV27
D: NA
size: NA
J: TRBJ1-6
DNA: TGTGCCAGCAGTCCTCATGCCGGGAGCCAGAATTCACCCCTCCACTTT
CDR3: CASSPHAGSQNSPLHF

V: TRBV19
D: NA
size: NA
J: TRBJ2-5
DNA: TGTGCCAGCCTTGATACTAGGCGAGAGACCCAGTACTTC
CDR3: CASLDTRRETQYF

V: TRBV29-1
D: NA
size: NA
J: TRBJ1-5
DNA: TGCAGCGTTGTTAGGGGGTCTGCCCAGCATTTT
CDR3: CSVVRGSAQHF

V: TRBV30
D: NA
size: NA
J: TRBJ1-3
DNA: TGTGCCTGGAGGGGAGCCAGCTCTGGAAACACCATATATTTT
CDR3: CAWRGASSGNTIYF

V: TRBV18
D: NA
size: NA
J: TRBJ1-5
DNA: TGTGCCAGCTCACCACCGTCCTCCAGTCCCGAGGGAAATCAGCCCCAGCATTTT
CDR3: CASSPPSSSPEGNQPQHF

V: TRBV5-5
D: NA
size: NA
J: TRBJ2-7
DNA: TGTGCCAGCAGCTTAAGGGCGGGACAGTACTTC
CDR3: CASSLRAGQYF

V: TRBV9
D: TRBD1
size: NA
J: TRBJ2-7
DNA: TGTGCCAGCAGCGTAGGACAGGGGGTTCAAGTCTACGAGCAGTACTTC
CDR3: CASSVGQGVQVYEQYF

V: TRBV27
D: NA
size: NA
J: TRBJ1-2
DNA: TGTGCCAGCAGTGCACAGGGCTTTGCAGGCTACACCTTC
CDR3: CASSAQGFAGYTF

V: TRBV5-1
D: TRBD2
size: NA
J: TRBJ2-1
DNA: TGCGCCAGCAGAATCCGACTAGCGGGAAACTCCTACAATGAGCAGTTCTTC
CDR3: CASRIRLAGNSYNEQFF

V: TRBV2
D: TRBD1
size: NA
J: TRBJ2-1
DNA: TGTGCCAGCAGTGAAGTAGGGGGCAGTGAGCAGTTCTTC
CDR3: CASSEVGGSEQFF

V: TRBV14
D: TRBD2
size: NA
J: TRBJ2-1
DNA: TGTGCCAGCAGCCCGGCCGGGACTAGCCGGAGGCAGTTCTTC
CDR3: CASSPAGTSRRQFF

V: TRBV2
D: NA
size: NA
J: TRBJ1-1
DNA: TGTGCCAGCAGTGGGGTCCTAAATGGCGGTAAAGCTTTCTTT
CDR3: CASSGVLNGGKAFF

V: TRBV5-4
D: TRBD2
size: NA
J: TRBJ2-7
DNA: TGTGCCAGCAGCCTGTTCGGTCGGGGGGAAGGTTTCTACGAGCAGTACTTC
CDR3: CASSLFGRGEGFYEQYF

V: TRBV2
D: NA
size: NA
J: TRBJ1-2
DNA: TGTGCCAGCAGCCCAGGGTCTCCGGGCTATGGCTACACCTTC
CDR3: CASSPGSPGYGYTF

V: TRBV18
D: NA
size: NA
J: TRBJ1-1
DNA: TGTGCCAGCTCACCCCCTGAGGGGGAGAACACTGAAGCTTTCTTT
CDR3: CASSPPEGENTEAFF